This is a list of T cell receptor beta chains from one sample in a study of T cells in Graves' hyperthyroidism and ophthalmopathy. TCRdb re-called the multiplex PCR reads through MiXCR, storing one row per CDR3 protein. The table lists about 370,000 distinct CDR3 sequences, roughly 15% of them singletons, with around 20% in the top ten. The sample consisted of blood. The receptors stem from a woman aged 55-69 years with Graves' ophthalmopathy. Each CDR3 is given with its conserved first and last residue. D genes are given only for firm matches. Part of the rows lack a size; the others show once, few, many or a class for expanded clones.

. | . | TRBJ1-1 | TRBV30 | TGTACCTGGAGTGGTCACAGGGTGGGGGCTTTCTTT | CTWSGHRVGAFF
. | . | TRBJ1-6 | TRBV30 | TGTGCCTGGGGACCCGGCGGGGGAGATAATTCACCCCTCCACTTT | CAWGPGGGDNSPLHF
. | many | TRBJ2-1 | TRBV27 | TGTGCCAGCAGTTTATTTCGCGGGGCTGAGCAGTTCTTC | CASSLFRGAEQFF
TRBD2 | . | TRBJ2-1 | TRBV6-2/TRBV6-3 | TGTGCCAGCAGTAAAGGGACTAGCGGGCCCTCCTACAATGAGCAGTTCTTC | CASSKGTSGPSYNEQFF
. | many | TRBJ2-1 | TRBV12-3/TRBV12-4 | TGTGCCAGCAGTTTCTCCGTCAGGCCCGACTACAATGAGCAGTTCTTC | CASSFSVRPDYNEQFF
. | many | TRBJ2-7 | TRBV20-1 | TGCAGTGCTAGAGATAACGGACAAACCTACGAGCAGTACTTC | CSARDNGQTYEQYF
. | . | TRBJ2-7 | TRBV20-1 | TGCAGTGCTAATTCCCTAATCTCCAGCTCCTACGAGCAGTACTTC | CSANSLISSSYEQYF
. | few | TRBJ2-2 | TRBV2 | TGTGCCAGCAGGGGAATTACAGGGACCACCGGGGAGCTGTTTTTT | CASRGITGTTGELFF
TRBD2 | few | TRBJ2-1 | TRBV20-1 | TGCAGTGCTAGAGTAGCGGGAGGGCTGGATGAGCAGTTCTTC | CSARVAGGLDEQFF
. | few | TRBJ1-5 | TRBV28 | TGTGCCAGCATACCTGGGAGACGTAGCAATCAGCCCCAGCATTTT | CASIPGRRSNQPQHF
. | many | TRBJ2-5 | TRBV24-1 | TGTGCCACCAGTGATTCTACGGTACAAGAGACCCAGTACTTC | CATSDSTVQETQYF
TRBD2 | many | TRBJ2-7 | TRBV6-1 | TGTGCCAGCAGTTCGACTAGCGCCAGCTCCTACGAGCAGTACTTC | CASSSTSASSYEQYF
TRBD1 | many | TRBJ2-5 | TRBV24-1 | TGTGCCACCAGTGATCGGGACAGGGGGCGGGAGACCCAGTACTTC | CATSDRDRGRETQYF
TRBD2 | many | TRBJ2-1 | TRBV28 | TGTGCCAGCAGCGGACTAGCGGGTTACTACAATGAGCAGTTCTTC | CASSGLAGYYNEQFF
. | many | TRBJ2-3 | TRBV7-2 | TGTGCCAGCAGCTATCCTAGCACCACAAGCACAGATACGCAGTATTTT | CASSYPSTTSTDTQYF
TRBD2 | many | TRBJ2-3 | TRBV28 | TGTGCCAGCAGTCTAGCGGGGACCACAGATACGCAGTATTTT | CASSLAGTTDTQYF
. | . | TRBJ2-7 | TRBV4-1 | TGCGCCAGCAGCCGCGGCGGGACCGAGCAGTACTTC | CASSRGGTEQYF
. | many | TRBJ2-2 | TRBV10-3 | TGTGCCATCAGTGAGTCAGGACAGAAGAACACCGGGGAGCTGTTTTTT | CAISESGQKNTGELFF
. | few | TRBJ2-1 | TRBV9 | TGTGCCAGCAGCTCGAGTATAAGCCCTTACAATGAGCAGTTCTTC | CASSSSISPYNEQFF
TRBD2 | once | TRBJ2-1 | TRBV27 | TGTGCCAGCAGTTGGGGGACTAGCGGGGTCAATGAGCAGTTCTTC | CASSWGTSGVNEQFF
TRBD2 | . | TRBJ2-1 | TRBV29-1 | TGCAGCGTTGAAGGGCCGCTAGCGGGCCGCTCCTACAATGAGCAGTTCTTC | CSVEGPLAGRSYNEQFF
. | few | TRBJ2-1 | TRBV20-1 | TGCAGTGCGGCGGGGGCTTCCTACAATGAGCAGTTCTTC | CSAAGASYNEQFF
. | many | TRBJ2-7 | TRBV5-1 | TGCGCCAGCAGGGGGGGGCGGGCTATGGAGCAGTACTTC | CASRGGRAMEQYF
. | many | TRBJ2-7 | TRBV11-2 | TGTGCCAGCAGCTTAGACAGGGGCGAGCAGTACTTC | CASSLDRGEQYF
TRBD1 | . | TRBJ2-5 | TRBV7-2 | TGTGCCAGCAGCCCCGGGGACAGCAGAGAGACCCAGTACTTC | CASSPGDSRETQYF
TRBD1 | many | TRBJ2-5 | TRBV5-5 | TGTGCCAGCAGCTTGGCCGGGACAGGGGGTGGGGAGACCCAGTACTTC | CASSLAGTGGGETQYF
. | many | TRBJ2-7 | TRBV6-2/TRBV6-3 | TGTGCCAGCAGTTACGGAGGGGGGGAAGCCTACGAGCAGTACTTC | CASSYGGGEAYEQYF
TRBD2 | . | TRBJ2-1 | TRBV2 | TGTGCCAGCATGGGACTAGCGGGAAACAATGAGCAGTTCTTC | CASMGLAGNNEQFF
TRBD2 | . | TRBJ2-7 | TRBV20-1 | TGCAGTGCTTCAGGGCGACCCAGCGGGAGCATTTCGAAGCAGTACTTC | CSASGRPSGSISKQYF
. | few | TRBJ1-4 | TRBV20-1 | TGCAGTGCTGCTGACAACTATAATGAAAAACTGTTTTTT | CSAADNYNEKLFF
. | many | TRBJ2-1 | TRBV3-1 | TGTGCCAGCAGCCGCTCGACTTATGAGCAGTTCTTC | CASSRSTYEQFF
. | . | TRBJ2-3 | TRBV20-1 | TGCAGTGCAGCTGAAAATACGCAGTATTTT | CSAAENTQYF
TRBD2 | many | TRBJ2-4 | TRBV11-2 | TGTGCCAGCAGCCCGACTAGCGGGATATTGGGGGGAAACATTCAGTACTTC | CASSPTSGILGGNIQYF
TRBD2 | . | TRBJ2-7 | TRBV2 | TGTGCCAGCACCAGGACTAGCGGGAGAGAGCAGTACTTC | CASTRTSGREQYF
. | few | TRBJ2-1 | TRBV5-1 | TGCGCCAGCAGGCCCCGGGGGCGTGATTGGAATGAGCAGTTCTTC | CASRPRGRDWNEQFF
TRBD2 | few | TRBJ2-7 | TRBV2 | TGTGCCAGCAGTGAAGGACTAGCGGGAGGCTACGAGCAGTACTTC | CASSEGLAGGYEQYF
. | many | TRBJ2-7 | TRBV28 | TGTGCCAGCAGTCCGGAGATCTACGAGCAGTACTTC | CASSPEIYEQYF
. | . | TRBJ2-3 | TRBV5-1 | TGCACCAGCAGCTCTTCCCGGGGTAGCGGCACAGATACGCAGTATTTT | CTSSSSRGSGTDTQYF
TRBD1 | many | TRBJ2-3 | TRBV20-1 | TGCAGTGCTAGACGACAGGGGGCAGGAGATACGCAGTATTTT | CSARRQGAGDTQYF
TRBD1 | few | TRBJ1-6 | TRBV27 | TGTGCCAGCAGTACTCAGGGGGGAGCACCCCTCCACTTT | CASSTQGGAPLHF
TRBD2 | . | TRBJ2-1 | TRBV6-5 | TGTGCCAGCAGTTCCTCGACTAGCGAATACTACAATGAGCAGTTCTTC | CASSSSTSEYYNEQFF
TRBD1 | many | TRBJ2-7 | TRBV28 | TGTGCCAGCAGTTCACATGGGACAGGGAGCTACGAGCAGTACTTC | CASSSHGTGSYEQYF
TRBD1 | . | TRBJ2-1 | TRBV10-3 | TGTGCCATCAGTCCGGGACAGGGGTTCAATGAGCAGTTCTTC | CAISPGQGFNEQFF
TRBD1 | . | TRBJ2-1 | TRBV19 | TGTGCCAGTAGTAACCGGGACAGGGGTTTTGATGAGCAGTTCTTC | CASSNRDRGFDEQFF
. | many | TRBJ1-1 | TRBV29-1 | TGCAGCGTTGAAGTGAACGGGGTGAGCACTGAAGCTTTCTTT | CSVEVNGVSTEAFF
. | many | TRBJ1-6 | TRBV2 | TGTGCCAGCAGTGTTGGGACGGTGAATTCACCCCTCCACTTT | CASSVGTVNSPLHF
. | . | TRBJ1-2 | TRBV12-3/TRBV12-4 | TGTGCCAGCAGTTACGGATCTAACTATGGCTACACCTTC | CASSYGSNYGYTF
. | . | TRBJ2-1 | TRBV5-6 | TGTGCCAGCAGCTTTAGAGGGGTAAGGTACAATGAGCAGTTCTTC | CASSFRGVRYNEQFF
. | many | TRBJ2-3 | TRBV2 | TGTGCCAGCAGTCATCGGACAGGCACAGATACGCAGTATTTT | CASSHRTGTDTQYF
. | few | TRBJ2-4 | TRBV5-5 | TGTGCCAGCAGCGCCGCAGGGGCTCTAGCCAAAAACATTCAGTACTTC | CASSAAGALAKNIQYF
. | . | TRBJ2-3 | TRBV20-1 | TGCAGTGCTAGAGAGCCAGGGAAGGCAGATACGCAGTATTTT | CSAREPGKADTQYF